This T cell receptor beta chain was obtained from a study of CD8+ T cells in alopecia areata. In the study overall: For the treated group, dosing was oral tofacitinib at 5 to 10 mg twice daily. Study-level points and caveats: Resident alphabeta T cells of normal skin are also sequenced in scalp samples. Sharing of TCRs across patients appeared less clear than in mice, possibly for HLA-related reasons.

The authors extracted RNA and reverse transcribed it into cDNA as the sequencing template. Only in-frame clones appear in the TCRdb table, and some are missing; sequencing was by immunoSEQ multiplex PCR. The data show 250,000 or so clones, 67% seen once. Turning to this clone: No antigen is known for it.

The CDR3 loop spans 14 amino acids. CDR1 and CDR2 from the germline V gene are SGHTA and FQGTGA. Germline trimming cut 5 bases from V and 8 bases from J; bases unmatched to any gene: 9. Sorting from PBMCs produced CD4+ and CD8+ T cells. Source: CD4+ T cells sorted from blood, taken at week 0. The TCR sequence derives from a human donor with alopecia areata. This sequence joins TRBV7-3 and TRBJ1-2; 9 positions match TRBD1. Written as DNA, the CDR3 is TGTGCCAGCAGCCTTTACGGGACAGGGTTAGGCTACACCTTC. Translation gives CASSLYGTGLGYTF.